This T cell receptor (beta chain) is drawn from a study of graft-versus-host responses after intestinal transplantation. About the study: Anti-thymocyte globulin was used for induction in all recipients, who then took tacrolimus and steroids for around 3 years.

Points from the study as a whole: Early declines in HvG clones that occurred post-transplant were associated with peak circulating GvH clone levels. GvH clones occurred in recipient marrow; some first appeared in ileum or blood.

Clones were sequenced by immunoSEQ multiplex PCR, and TCRdb holds only the in-frame ones, with some missing. The sample has 130,000 or so clones, around 90% seen once. CDR3 length: 17 amino acids. Looked up from germline, CDR1 is SGDLS and CDR2 is YYNGEE. Trimming left V 3 bases short and J 2 bases short, with 19 bases between. As to this clone: Its antigen is not known.

Specimen: unstimulated CD4+ T cells sorted from spleen or lymph node cells, collected before intestinal transplant. The chain recombines TRBV9 with TRBJ2-3; weak D call: TRBD2 (6 bases). The sequence was obtained from a human donor who received an intestinal transplant. The CDR3 loop is CASSEIVAAAFTDTQYF. The CDR3 DNA follows: TGTGCCAGCAGCGAGATCGTAGCGGCGGCCTTCACAGATACGCAGTATTTT.